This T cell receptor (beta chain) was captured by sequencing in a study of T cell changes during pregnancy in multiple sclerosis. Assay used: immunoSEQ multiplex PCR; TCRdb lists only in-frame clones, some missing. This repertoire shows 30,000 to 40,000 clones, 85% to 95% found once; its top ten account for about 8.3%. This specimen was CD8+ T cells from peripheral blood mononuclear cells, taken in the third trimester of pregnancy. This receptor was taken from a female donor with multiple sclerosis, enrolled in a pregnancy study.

This CDR3 is CASTSLGQYNSPLHF. The CDR3 DNA is TGTGCCAGCACCTCACTCGGACAGTATAATTCACCCCTCCACTTT. The chain uses TRBV6-5 and TRBJ1-6; weak D call: TRBD1 (6 bases). CDR1 and CDR2 (germline): MNHEY, SVGAGI. This CDR3 contains 15 residues. Trimming took 7 bases from V and 4 from J, leaving 14 bases between them.